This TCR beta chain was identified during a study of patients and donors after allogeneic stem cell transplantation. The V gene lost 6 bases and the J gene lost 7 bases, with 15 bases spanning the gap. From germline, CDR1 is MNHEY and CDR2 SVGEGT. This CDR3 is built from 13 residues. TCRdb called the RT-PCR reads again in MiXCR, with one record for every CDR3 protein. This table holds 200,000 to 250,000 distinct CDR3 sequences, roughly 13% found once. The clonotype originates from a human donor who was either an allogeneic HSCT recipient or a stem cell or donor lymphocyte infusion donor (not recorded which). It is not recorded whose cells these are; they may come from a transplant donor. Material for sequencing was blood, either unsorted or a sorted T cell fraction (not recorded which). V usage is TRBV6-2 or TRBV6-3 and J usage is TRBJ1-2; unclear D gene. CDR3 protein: CASSQASASGYTF. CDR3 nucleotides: TGTGCCAGCAGCCAGGCTTCAGCGAGTGGCTACACCTTC.